Following are 3 T cell receptor beta chains from one sample sequenced in a study of T-cell reconstitution after alpha-beta-depleted transplantation in children. Unique molecular identifiers were used in preparing the TCRbeta library. TCRdb fed the PCR reads into MiXCR, producing one record per CDR3 protein. The sample includes 250,000 to 300,000 distinct CDR3 sequences, 10% of them seen just once. Sequencing was performed on PBMCs, taken before TCRalphabeta/CD19-depleted stem cell transplant. These TCRs come from a boy younger than two with acute myeloid leukemia, due to receive a stem cell transplant.

Turning to this clonotype: A junction boundary mismatches the germline segment, possibly from a read error. The V gene is TRBV28, the J gene TRBJ2-3, with a weak D call TRBD2 (5 bases). The CDR3 length is 14 residues. Looked up from germline, CDR1 is MDHEN and CDR2 is SYDVKM. The CDR3 DNA reads TGTGCGAGCATCACGGGCGGGAGCACAGATACGCAGTATTTT. Protein: CASITGGSTDTQYF.

In this sample, this clonotype turned up many times. V gene TRBV19 combines with J gene TRBJ2-7; 9 positions match TRBD2. The V segment lost 4 bases and the J segment 3 bases; nucleotides outside the gene matches: 4. Germline V gene sequence: CDR1 LNHDA, CDR2 SQIVND (reference sequence). This CDR3 region has 14 residues. CDR3 in DNA: TGTGCCAGTAGTAGACTAGCGGTGGACTACGAGCAGTACTTC. It specifies CASSRLAVDYEQYF.

The gene calls are TRBV7-9 and TRBJ2-3; no clear D gene. The germline gives CDR1 SEHNR, CDR2 FQNEAQ (reference sequence). The CDR3 contains 12 residues. Trimming removed 10 bases at V and 2 bases at J, with 10 bases between. The chain's CDR3 is CATWLHTDTQYF. Written as DNA, the CDR3 is TGTGCCACCTGGTTACACACAGATACGCAGTATTTT. Full variable domain (outside the CDR3, taken from reference TRBV7-9 and TRBJ2-3): DTGVSQNPRHKITKRGQNVTFRCDPISEHNRLYWYRQTLGQGPEFLTYFQNEAQLEKSRLLSDRFSAERPKGSFSTLEIQRTEQGDSAMYLCATWLHTDTQYFGPGTRLTVL.